These 8 T cell receptor beta chains came from one sample sequenced in a study of blood T cells in healthy people across ages. For the second PCR, which ran for about 7 to 11 cycles, a sample-barcoded 5' primer and a J-beta primer mix were used. MiXCR was run by TCRdb on the 5' RACE reads, yielding one entry per CDR3 protein. The sample consists of about 1 million distinct CDR3 sequences, around 45% of them appearing once. Input material: blood. The receptors here all came from a woman aged 60-70 years in good health.

The chain links TRBV28 to TRBJ2-4; D perhaps matches TRBD2 (6 bases). The better agreement between TRBJ2-7 and the DNA end casts doubt on the J call. CDR1 MDHEN and CDR2 SYDVKM come from the germline V gene. This CDR3 is built from 15 residues. The CDR3 sequence is CASSFPPGEYYEQYF. The CDR3 bases are TGTGCCAGCAGTTTCCCCCCGGGGGAATACTACGAGCAGTACTTC.

This sequence joins TRBV15 and TRBJ2-7; D is undetermined. CDR3 length: 13 residues. Germline V CDR1 and CDR2: LNHNV, YYDKDF (reference sequence). Trimming stripped 4 bases from V and 2 bases from J, with 9 bases between. The CDR3 reads CATSTIGAYEQYF. The CDR3 DNA reads as TGTGCCACCAGCACAATTGGTGCCTACGAGCAGTACTTC. The full variable domain, in which reference TRBV15 and TRBJ2-7 provide the parts outside the CDR3, is DAMVIQNPRYQVTQFGKPVTLSCSQTLNHNVMYWYQQKSSQAPKLLFHYYDKDFNNEADTPDNFQSRRPNTSFCFLDIRSPGLGDTAMYLCATSTIGAYEQYFGPGTRLTVT.

This clonotype has a count of ten or more. The chain employs TRBV20-1 and TRBJ2-3; tentative D call: TRBD2 (5 bases). This CDR3 has 14 residues. The V end lost 3 bases, the J end lost 7 bases, and 17 bases lay between the germline ends. Germline V gene sequence: CDR1 DFQATT, CDR2 SNEGSKA (reference sequence). The CDR3 DNA sequence: TGCAGTGCTAGCCCAAGCGAGGGCATGCATACGCAGTATTTT. It translates to CSASPSEGMHTQYF.

The chain uses TRBV13 and TRBJ1-2, with D uncertain. V shed 3 bases and J shed 8 bases, with 10 bases lying between them. Germline V gene data show CDR1 as PRHDT and CDR2 as FYEKMQ (reference sequence). The CDR3 has 12 residues. The CDR3 protein is CASSFSRGGYTF. DNA of the CDR3: TGTGCCAGCAGCTTTTCGCGGGGAGGCTACACCTTC. The variable domain in full, completed from reference TRBV13 and TRBJ1-2, reads AAGVIQSPRHLIKEKRETATLKCYPIPRHDTVYWYQQGPGQDPQFLISFYEKMQSDKGSIPDRFSAQQFSDYHSELNMSSLELGDSALYFCASSFSRGGYTFGSGTRLTVV.

This chain links TRBV16 with TRBJ2-6, with TRBD2 as a possible D gene (5 bases). Trimming removed 8 bases from V and 3 bases from J, with 11 bases in between. Germline CDR1 is KGHSY and CDR2 is FQNENV. CDR3 length: 14 residues. The CDR3 reads CASFGGGGANVLTF. The CDR3 DNA sequence: TGTGCCAGCTTTGGTGGAGGTGGGGCCAACGTCCTGACTTTC. The full variable domain, completed using reference TRBV16 and TRBJ2-6, is GEEVAQTPKHLVRGEGQKAKLYCAPIKGHSYVFWYQQVLKNEFKFLISFQNENVFDETGMPKERFSAKCLPNSPCSLEIQATKLEDSAVYFCASFGGGGANVLTFGAGSRLTVL.

V and J are TRBV5-1 and TRBJ2-3, with D unresolved. This CDR3 has 12 residues. CDR1 is SGHRS, CDR2 YFSETQ, per germline. V lost 4 bases, J lost 4 bases, and 7 bases lay in between. CDR3 loop: CASSPDSDTQYF. The CDR3 nucleotides are TGCGCCAGCAGCCCTGACTCAGATACGCAGTATTTT.

The gene calls are TRBV14 and TRBJ2-3; 15 bases are a match to TRBD2. CDR1 is SGHDN and CDR2 is FVKESK in the germline V gene. With V trimmed by 5 bases and J by 6 bases, 9 bases remained unmatched. The CDR3 consists of 17 residues. The DNA of the CDR3 is TGTGCCAGCAGCGACGGACTAGCGGGAGGGTCTGGGGATACGCAGTATTTT. This translates into CASSDGLAGGSGDTQYF.

V and J are TRBV5-1 and TRBJ2-4, with 7 bases identical to TRBD1. The end of the DNA fits TRBJ2-7 better, so the J call may be wrong. The V gene's germline CDR1 is SGHRS and CDR2 YFSETQ. The CDR3 length is 15 residues. CDR3 region: CASSSHRGFTYEQYF. CDR3 DNA: TGCGCCAGCAGCTCGCACAGGGGATTCACCTACGAGCAGTACTTC.